This T cell receptor (beta chain) was documented in a study of T-cell memory formation after mild COVID-19. Overall study: TCR clusters were mostly donor specific.

TCRdb analysed the 5' RACE reads with MiXCR anew, one entry per CDR3 protein. The sample yields over 300,000 distinct CDR3 sequences, around a fifth seen once. Between the trimmed V and J ends, which lost 6 bases and 7 bases, there was a span of 12 bases. Germline V CDR1 and CDR2: MNHEY, SVGAGI. The CDR3 is made up of 13 amino acids. Study findings and constraints: In second-wave clones peaking day 37, SARS-CoV-2 specificity remained unconfirmed. Those CD4+ clones that contracted were mainly in CM and EM (CD8+ ones in EMRA). Clones shrinking from day 15 to 85 showed even CD4/CD8 mixes; later expanders tilted CD4+.

Turning to this clonotype: No antigen is known for it.

Material: PBMCs or a T cell subset sorted from them (not recorded which). The origin of this receptor is a man aged 18-30 years who had mild COVID-19 (a few samples of this study predate the infection). Cell type and time point are not known. The chain recombines TRBV6-5 with TRBJ1-4; D is undetermined. The CDR3 here is CASSRPSGEKLFF. The CDR3 DNA reads as TGTGCCAGCAGCAGACCAAGCGGTGAAAAACTGTTTTTT.